Following are 24 T cell receptor beta chains from one sample sequenced in a study of CD8+ T cells in alopecia areata. Extraction and reverse transcription of RNA yielded cDNA as the sequencing template. Data came from immunoSEQ multiplex PCR; TCRdb stores just in-frame clones and leaves some out. The sample shows some 20,000 clones, 60% to 65% of them seen only once. In the case of about five patients, the CD4+ cells were sorted into CD25+CD127- cells. The source material was CD4+ Tregs sorted from blood. The receptor source for this set is a human donor with alopecia areata.

This clone showed up just a few times. This rearrangement joins TRBV19 to TRBJ1-5, with D tentatively TRBD1 (6 bases). Germline V gene data show CDR1 as LNHDA and CDR2 as SQIVND (reference sequence). Trimming took 4 bases from V and 1 from J, leaving 11 bases between them. The CDR3 sequence is 15 residues long. As DNA, the CDR3 is TGTGCCAGTAGTAGACAGGTGGCGAGCAATCAGCCCCAGCATTTT. It specifies CASSRQVASNQPQHF.

The chain has TRBV4-2 and TRBJ2-5; TRBD2 matches at 9 bases. The trim removed 1 base at V and 5 bases at J, leaving 14 bases unmatched. The CDR3 extends over 18 amino acids. Germline V lookup: CDR1 LGHNA, CDR2 YNFKEQ. CDR3 DNA: TGTGCCAGCAGCCAAGGGGGGCTAGCGGGGCCGTCCGGGGAGACCCAGTACTTC. Its translation: CASSQGGLAGPSGETQYF.

V and J are TRBV4-3 and TRBJ2-2; unclear D gene. V lost 0 bases and J 6 bases, leaving 5 bases between the germline ends. The CDR3 is 13 amino acids. Germline V gene data show CDR1 as LGHNA and CDR2 as YSLEER. DNA for the CDR3: TGCGCCAGCAGCCAAGATAGATCCGGGGAGCTGTTTTTT. Translation gives CASSQDRSGELFF.

The rearrangement uses TRBV29-1 and TRBJ2-1; D remains ambiguous. Trimming took off 6 bases at V and 3 bases at J, with 9 bases between the two ends. CDR3 length equals 12 residues. Germline V CDR1 and CDR2: SQVTM, ANQGSEA. This CDR3 is CSVEWGYNEQFF. In DNA form, the CDR3 reads TGCAGCGTAGAATGGGGCTACAATGAGCAGTTCTTC.

This clone was observed a few times. The gene calls are TRBV7-8 and TRBJ2-2; a weak D match, TRBD1 (6 bases). V was clipped by 5 bases and J by 5 bases, with 15 bases between them. Germline CDR1 SGHVS, CDR2 FQNEAQ. The CDR3 totals 15 residues. Here the CDR3 DNA reads TGTGCCAGCAGCACAGTACAGGGAGAAACCGGGGAGCTGTTTTTT. It is translated as CASSTVQGETGELFF. Filled out from reference TRBV7-8 and TRBJ2-2, the complete variable domain reads GAGVSQSPRYKVAKRGQDVALRCDPISGHVSLFWYQQALGQGPEFLTYFQNEAQLDKSGLPSDRFFAERPEGSVSTLKIQRTQQEDSAVYLCASSTVQGETGELFFGEGSRLTVL.

The V call is TRBV27, the J call TRBJ2-1; D may correspond to TRBD1 or TRBD2 (5 bases each). The CDR3 runs to 14 residues. With 4 bases removed from V and 7 bases from J, the gap between germline ends came to 14 bases. The germline V gene has CDR1 MNHEY and CDR2 SMNVEV (reference sequence). The CDR3 reads CASSSRRGSNEQFF. In DNA form, the CDR3 reads TGTGCCAGCAGTTCTCGTCGGGGCTCGAATGAGCAGTTCTTC.

This clone was counted a single time. The rearrangement joins TRBV10-3 to TRBJ1-3; D unclear. Looked up from germline, CDR1 is ENHRY and CDR2 is SYGVKD. Deletions cut 7 bases from V and 3 bases from J, with 13 bases between. The CDR3 runs to 14 residues. CDR3 nucleotides: TGTGCCATCACCCCCATGAGGGATGGAAACACCATATATTTT. Translating gives CAITPMRDGNTIYF.

This clone is labeled as medium-sized. The DNA for the CDR3 is TGTGCCAGCAGGGGACATCTCGACTACGAGCAGTACTTC. Its translation is CASRGHLDYEQYF. V and J are TRBV14 and TRBJ2-7; a possible D gene is TRBD1 (6 bases). This CDR3 region has 13 residues. The V end was cut by 6 bases, the J end by 3 bases, with 12 bases between. Germline CDR1 reads SGHDN; CDR2 reads FVKESK.

This clone was recorded a few times. The chain combines TRBV29-1 with TRBJ2-7, with D perhaps matching TRBD1 (5 bases). V shed 3 bases and J shed 6 bases, with 15 bases lying between them. CDR1 and CDR2 from the germline V gene are SQVTM and ANQGSEA. The CDR3 is 13 amino acids. The CDR3 DNA is TGCAGCGTTGATATGACAGAATATAGCGAGCAGTACTTC. Translation: CSVDMTEYSEQYF.

V usage is TRBV28 and J usage is TRBJ1-4; D remains unclear. The CDR3 sequence is 13 residues long. Germline assignment: CDR1 MDHEN and CDR2 SYDVKM. V gave up 5 bases and J gave up 6 bases, with 10 bases separating them. The CDR3 sequence: CASSPGGHEKLFF. CDR3 DNA: TGTGCCAGCAGTCCCGGCGGTCATGAAAAACTGTTTTTT.

This clone was seen a few times. V is TRBV7-6 and J is TRBJ2-1; D is unresolved. Germline CDR1 SGHVS, CDR2 FNYEAQ. The V gene lost 2 bases and the J gene lost 6 bases, with 11 bases spanning the gap. The CDR3 is 14 residues long. The CDR3 DNA is TGTGCCAGCAGCTTAAGGGCCGGCCTCAATGAGCAGTTCTTC. It translates to CASSLRAGLNEQFF. Drawing the rest from reference TRBV7-6 and TRBJ2-1, the complete variable domain is GAGVSQSPRYKVTKRGQDVALRCDPISGHVSLYWYRQALGQGPEFLTYFNYEAQQDKSGLPNDRFSAERPEGSISTLTIQRTEQRDSAMYRCASSLRAGLNEQFFGPGTRLTVL.

This clone was observed a few times. J is TRBJ1-1 and V is TRBV18, with a tentative D call TRBD1 (6 bases). Looked up from germline, CDR1 is KGHSH and CDR2 is LQKENI. Trimming stripped 6 bases from V and 4 bases from J, with 15 bases between. The CDR3 consists of 14 residues. The CDR3 region is CASSGSGAFTEAFF. The CDR3 nucleotides are TGTGCCAGCTCCGGGTCAGGGGCCTTCACTGAAGCTTTCTTT. The full variable domain, completed using reference TRBV18 and TRBJ1-1, is NAGVMQNPRHLVRRRGQEARLRCSPMKGHSHVYWYRQLPEEGLKFMVYLQKENIIDESGMPKERFSAEFPKEGPSILRIQQVVRGDSAAYFCASSGSGAFTEAFFGQGTRLTVV.

The chain couples TRBV5-1 to TRBJ2-3; D is possibly TRBD1 or TRBD2 (6 bases each). This CDR3 has 16 amino acids. Germline V gene data show CDR1 as SGHRS and CDR2 as YFSETQ. The ends were cut back, 4 bases at V and 7 bases at J, with 22 bases in the middle. CDR3 sequence reads: CASSPTGTPGGNTQYF. The CDR3 DNA follows: TGCGCCAGCAGCCCAACCGGGACACCAGGCGGGAATACGCAGTATTTT.

This clone has more than one count but fewer than ten. This chain joins TRBV7-9 and TRBJ1-4, with D possibly TRBD1 on 5 matching bases. Trimming shortened V by 4 bases and J by 10 bases, and 13 bases separated the two germline ends. This CDR3 contains 13 residues. CDR1 is SEHNR, CDR2 FQNEAQ, per germline (reference sequence). CDR3 residues: CASSSGHGVKLFF. The CDR3 nucleotides are TGTGCCAGCAGCTCCGGACACGGGGTAAAACTGTTTTTT.

The chain links TRBV10-3 to TRBJ2-2; D is uncertain. CDR1 is ENHRY and CDR2 is SYGVKD in the germline V gene. This CDR3 has 15 amino acids. V lost 4 bases to trimming and J lost 2 bases, with 11 bases between them. In DNA form, the CDR3 reads TGTGCCATCAGTGTAGACGGGCTAAACACCGGGGAGCTGTTTTTT. It yields the protein CAISVDGLNTGELFF.

This clone was seen a single time. This chain connects TRBV7-9 to TRBJ2-6; D is uncertain. The germline CDR1 and CDR2 sequences are SEHNR and FQNEAQ (reference sequence). Trimming pared 2 bases from V and 0 bases from J, leaving 14 bases between. This CDR3 region has 18 residues. The CDR3 loop reads CASSLWLAALSGANVLTF. In DNA form, the CDR3 reads TGTGCCAGCAGCTTATGGTTGGCAGCTCTCTCTGGGGCCAACGTCCTGACTTTC.

The chain uses TRBV5-1 and TRBJ2-7, with D perhaps matching TRBD1 or TRBD2 (5 bases each). The CDR3 contains 16 residues. Germline values: CDR1 SGHRS, CDR2 YFSETQ. V lost 0 bases and J 5 bases, leaving 18 bases between the germline ends. CDR3: CASSLGGSGKVNEQYF. The CDR3 DNA reads as TGCGCCAGCAGCTTGGGCGGGTCAGGGAAGGTAAACGAGCAGTACTTC.

V gene TRBV2 combines with J gene TRBJ2-2; tentative D call: TRBD2 (6 bases). Between the trimmed V and J ends, which lost 3 bases and 5 bases, there was a span of 13 bases. The germline CDR1 and CDR2 sequences are SNHLY and FYNNEI. This CDR3 is built from 15 residues. The CDR3 loop reads CASSDYQGGTGELFF. In nucleotides, the CDR3 is TGTGCCAGCAGTGATTATCAGGGAGGTACCGGGGAGCTGTTTTTT.

This chain uses TRBV28 with TRBJ2-1; D uncertain. Per germline, CDR1 MDHEN and CDR2 SYDVKM. The CDR3 has 18 amino acids. The V end was cut by 1 base, the J end by 0 bases, with 16 bases between. The CDR3 loop is CASSLSDLLTLSYNEQFF. CDR3 nucleotide sequence: TGTGCCAGCAGTTTATCCGACTTACTTACCCTCTCCTACAATGAGCAGTTCTTC.

This clone was picked up one time. The rearrangement links TRBV11-2 to TRBJ2-1; D gene ambiguous. Germline CDR1 and CDR2: SGHAT and FQNNGV. V was shortened by 0 bases and J by 11 bases, with 11 bases between the two germline ends. This CDR3 spans 13 amino acids. CDR3 sequence (DNA): TGTGCCAGCAGCTTAGATTGGGGAATACAGCAGTTCTTC. This gives the protein CASSLDWGIQQFF.

V is TRBV27 and J is TRBJ1-5; 8 positions agree with TRBD1. Losses at the gene ends were 6 bases for V and 5 bases for J; bases not matched to a gene: 9. Germline V gene lookup returns CDR1 MNHEY and CDR2 SMNVEV (reference sequence). CDR3 length equals 15 residues. The CDR3 nucleotides are TGTGCCAGCAGCCTTACAGGGGGAGTGGATCAGCCCCAGCATTTT. This sequence encodes CASSLTGGVDQPQHF.

The chain couples TRBV4-3 to TRBJ2-1; possible D gene TRBD1, 5 bases. The CDR3 has 13 residues. Germline V lookup: CDR1 LGHNA, CDR2 YSLEER. The V end was cut by 4 bases, the J end by 9 bases, with 13 bases between. The CDR3 protein is CASSRRQLSEQFF. The CDR3 DNA follows: TGCGCCAGCAGCCGACGACAGTTAAGTGAGCAGTTCTTC.

J is TRBJ2-3 and V is TRBV5-1; the D is unclear. The CDR3 spans 14 residues. The germline CDR1 and CDR2 sequences are SGHRS and YFSETQ. The V end was cut by 1 base, the J end by 6 bases, with 12 bases between. In nucleotides, the CDR3 is TGCGCCAGCAGCTTGTTGGGGTCGGTTGATACGCAGTATTTT. Protein sequence: CASSLLGSVDTQYF.

The J gene is TRBJ2-2, the V gene TRBV29-1, with a tentative D call TRBD2 (6 bases). V gave up 4 bases and J gave up 4 bases, with 22 bases separating them. Per the germline V gene, CDR1 is SQVTM and CDR2 is ANQGSEA. The CDR3 length is 17 residues. The CDR3 sequence: CSVVLAERQGGTGELFF. The CDR3 DNA reads as TGCAGCGTTGTCTTGGCCGAGAGGCAGGGAGGCACCGGGGAGCTGTTTTTT.